This T cell receptor (beta chain) was identified during a study of tumor and adjacent non-tumor tissue in lung cancer. Background on the study: On average, productive TCRbeta reads reached a few million per sample. Findings and limits, study-wide: In normal lung, the top 100 clones were significantly more dominant than in tumor.

Three rounds of nested PCR, following a modified ARM-PCR protocol, produced the TCRbeta library. TCRdb independently ran MiXCR on the multiplex PCR reads; one entry per CDR3 protein. This table has under 95,000 distinct CDR3 sequences, around 71% appearing once. Details on this clonotype: Its specificity is unknown.

Germline CDR1 reads MGHRA; CDR2 reads YSYEKL. Unmatched junction bases numbered 14, after V lost 7 bases and J lost 8 bases. This CDR3 comprises 16 residues. The template was RNA from unsorted bulk tissue. Chemotherapy-naive patients with new lung cancer underwent thoracic surgery in China, August–November 2014. Sequencing input: lung tumor tissue. The source is a man between 60 and 75 years old with non-small cell lung cancer. The chain carries TRBV4-1 and TRBJ1-4; 9 bases align to TRBD1. The CDR3 nucleotides are TGCGCCAGCACTCGCCTGGGACAGGGCTACGGCGAAAAACTGTTTTTT. Amino acid sequence: CASTRLGQGYGEKLFF.